This T cell receptor (beta chain) was retrieved from a study of OX40 agonist ivuxolimab in advanced cancers. Looking at the study overall: Cancers in dose escalation were hepatocellular, melanoma, renal cell and head and neck. Study observations and caveats: The 0.1-3.0 mg/kg partial responders had among the lowest clonal expansion. At doses 0.1 to 3.0 mg/kg, CD4+ and CD8+ clones expanded.

The table came from immunoSEQ multiplex PCR; TCRdb's copy has only in-frame clones and leaves some out. Found here are about 12,000 clones, 80% to 85% of them singletons; the top ten hold about 14%. Trimming removed 0 bases from V and 0 bases from J; junction bases left unmatched: 5. From germline, CDR1 is GTSNPN and CDR2 SVGIG (reference sequence). This CDR3 has 17 amino acids. Patients were ruled out by autoimmune disease history or systemic immunosuppression. In regard to this clone: Its antigen is as yet unknown.

The rearrangement joins TRBV30 to TRBJ1-6; TRBD1 agrees at 7 bases. This receptor was identified in an adult with an advanced solid tumor such as melanoma, head and neck, liver or kidney cancer. The sample consisted of CD4+ or CD8+ T cells sorted from blood, taken in a trial of the OX40 agonist ivuxolimab. The CDR3 sequence is CAWSVDRASSYNSPLHF. For the CDR3, the DNA is TGTGCCTGGAGTGTCGACAGGGCCAGCTCCTATAATTCACCCCTCCACTTT.